One sample yielded the 26 T cell receptor beta chains listed below, sequenced in a study of STAT3 mutations in large granular lymphocyte leukemia. Study findings and constraints: In T-cell large granular lymphocyte leukemia, about half of patients showed multiple immunodominant subclonotypes.

Here immunoSEQ multiplex PCR was the method, and the copy in TCRdb shows in-frame clones only, minus some. This sample has around 26,000 clones; 85% to 95% occur once, and the top ten carry around 7.1%. These receptors are not linked to any known antigen. What was sequenced was peripheral blood mononuclear cells. The origin of the receptors is a man aged 35 to 55 with T-cell large granular lymphocyte leukemia. Some clones in this sample may be carry-over from other donors' samples.

The rearrangement uses TRBV27 and TRBJ1-1; tentative D call: TRBD1 (5 bases). CDR3 length equals 13 residues. From germline, CDR1 is MNHEY and CDR2 SMNVEV (reference sequence). Trimming left V 5 bases short and J 5 bases short, with 12 bases between. The CDR3 bases are TGTGCCAGCAGTGCCCGAGGGGCTACTGAAGCTTTCTTT. Translated: CASSARGATEAFF.

This chain connects TRBV29-1 to TRBJ2-3, with TRBD1 matching over 9 bases. This CDR3 has 15 residues. CDR1 is SQVTM and CDR2 is ANQGSEA in the germline V gene. The junction had 12 bases not matched to a gene; V was cut back by 8 bases and J by 3 bases. The CDR3 nucleotides are TGCAGCACACGACAGGGGGTGTCCGGGACAGATACGCAGTATTTT. As protein: CSTRQGVSGTDTQYF.

This chain links TRBV7-2 with TRBJ2-7; no definite D call. Germline loops: CDR1 SGHTA, CDR2 FQGNSA. V shed 1 base and J shed 2 bases, with 9 bases lying between them. This CDR3 is built from 14 residues. CDR3 sequence: CASSLGTRTYEQYF. The CDR3 region has the DNA TGTGCCAGCAGCTTAGGGACCCGAACCTACGAGCAGTACTTC.

This clone was observed once. J is TRBJ2-4 and V is TRBV27; 14 nucleotides align to TRBD2. Trimming cost V 5 bases and J 7 bases; bases outside gene matches: 7. Germline V lookup: CDR1 MNHEY, CDR2 SMNVEV (reference sequence). The CDR3 is 16 amino acids. CDR3 bases: TGTGCCAGCAGTCCATCGACTAGCGGGGGGGGTAACATTCAGTACTTC. The encoded protein is CASSPSTSGGGNIQYF.

This clone appeared once. This chain links TRBV11-2 with TRBJ2-7, with 9 bases aligning to TRBD2. The CDR3 runs 13 residues. Germline assignment: CDR1 SGHAT and CDR2 FQNNGV. The junction had 6 bases not matched to a gene; V was cut back by 5 bases and J by 7 bases. CDR3 residues: CASSLGLASEQYF. For the CDR3, the DNA is TGTGCCAGCAGCCTGGGACTAGCATCTGAGCAGTACTTC. The whole variable domain, filled in from reference TRBV11-2 and TRBJ2-7, reads EAGVAQSPRYKIIEKRQSVAFWCNPISGHATLYWYQQILGQGPKLLIQFQNNGVVDDSQLPKDRFSAERLKGVDSTLKIQPAKLEDSAVYLCASSLGLASEQYFGPGTRLTVT.

This chain joins TRBV30 and TRBJ2-5; TRBD2 matches 7 bases. Germline V CDR1 and CDR2: GTSNPN, SVGIG (reference sequence). With V trimmed by 1 base and J by 5 bases, 4 bases remained unmatched. CDR3 length: 13 residues. In DNA, the CDR3 is TGTGCCTGGAGTGGGGGGGAGGGGGAGACCCAGTACTTC. It specifies CAWSGGEGETQYF.

The chain has TRBV23-1 and TRBJ2-2; 7 bases match TRBD1. TRBV23-1 is labeled an ORF, and its function is uncertain. V shed 8 bases and J 1 base; nucleotides not matched to a gene: 7. The CDR3 spans 15 residues. The CDR3 nucleotides are TGCGCCAGCGGACCCTGGACAGGGAACACCGGGGAGCTGTTTTTT. Amino acids: CASGPWTGNTGELFF.

V gene TRBV19 combines with J gene TRBJ1-5, with 7 positions matching TRBD1. V gave up 4 bases and J gave up 5 bases; unmatched junction bases: 8. Germline-derived CDR1 and CDR2 are LNHDA and SQIVND (reference sequence). This CDR3 contains 15 residues. CDR3 in DNA: TGTGCCAGTAGTAGGACGACAGGGTTTCATCAGCCCCAGCATTTT. Residues: CASSRTTGFHQPQHF.

The rearrangement links TRBV14 to TRBJ2-1, with 7 bases lining up with TRBD1. After removal of 2 bases from V and 7 bases from J, the junction contained 8 bases not matched to a gene. Germline V CDR1 and CDR2: SGHDN, FVKESK. The CDR3 is 15 residues long. The CDR3, as DNA: TGTGCCAGCAGCCAAACAGGGGCGCTCAGGAATGAGCAGTTCTTC. Translating gives CASSQTGALRNEQFF.

This clone was counted a single time. The chain combines TRBV7-8 with TRBJ2-3; maybe TRBD2 (5 bases). Germline V gives CDR1 SGHVS, CDR2 FQNEAQ. The V end lost 3 bases, the J end lost 8 bases, and 9 bases lay between the germline ends. The CDR3 has 12 amino acids. The CDR3 is CASSFGGGTQYF. CDR3 DNA sequence: TGTGCCAGCAGCTTCGGAGGCGGTACGCAGTATTTT. Combining the CDR3 with reference TRBV7-8 and TRBJ2-3 gives the whole variable domain GAGVSQSPRYKVAKRGQDVALRCDPISGHVSLFWYQQALGQGPEFLTYFQNEAQLDKSGLPSDRFFAERPEGSVSTLKIQRTQQEDSAVYLCASSFGGGTQYFGPGTRLTVL.

The chain is built from TRBV10-3 and TRBJ2-1; 12 bases are shared with TRBD1. V shed 4 bases, J shed 10 bases, and the junction held 17 bases outside the gene matches. The CDR3 runs to 18 residues. Germline lookup yields CDR1 ENHRY and CDR2 SYGVKD. CDR3: CAISAAPPGQGAFYEQFF. The CDR3 bases are TGTGCCATCAGTGCGGCCCCCCCGGGACAGGGGGCTTTTTACGAGCAGTTCTTC.

This clone came up once. V is TRBV7-2 and J is TRBJ1-5; D call uncertain. The CDR3 runs 15 residues. Trimming cost V 2 bases and J 3 bases, with 11 bases left between them. Germline V gives CDR1 SGHTA, CDR2 FQGNSA. The CDR3 is CASSLTSLANQPQHF. The CDR3 nucleotides are TGTGCCAGCAGCTTAACCAGTTTGGCCAATCAGCCCCAGCATTTT.

The V and J genes are TRBV4-3 and TRBJ2-1, with a weak D call TRBD2 (7 bases). From germline, CDR1 is LGHNA and CDR2 YSLEER. V gave up 3 bases and J gave up 2 bases, with 17 bases separating them. The CDR3 consists of 17 residues. The CDR3 loop is CASSQEEGGAPYNEQFF. For the CDR3, the DNA is TGCGCCAGCAGCCAGGAAGAGGGGGGGGCCCCCTACAATGAGCAGTTCTTC.

This rearrangement joins TRBV18 to TRBJ2-7; TRBD2 matches 10 bases. J lost 0 bases, V lost 3 bases, and 2 bases had no gene match. Germline CDR1 is KGHSH and CDR2 is LQKENI. CDR3 length: 15 amino acids. The CDR3 protein is CASSPASGGSYEQYF. The CDR3 DNA is TGTGCCAGCTCACCGGCTAGCGGGGGCTCCTACGAGCAGTACTTC.

V and J are TRBV5-1 and TRBJ2-1, with D possibly being TRBD1 (5 bases). V lost 0 bases, J lost 4 bases, and 8 bases lay in between. The CDR3 runs to 14 residues. The V gene's germline CDR1 is SGHRS and CDR2 YFSETQ. The CDR3 region is CASSLGQGYNEQFF. In DNA, the CDR3 is TGCGCCAGCAGCTTGGGCCAGGGTTACAATGAGCAGTTCTTC.

The J gene is TRBJ1-2, the V gene TRBV7-9; D gene uncertain. Germline loops: CDR1 SEHNR, CDR2 FQNEAQ (reference sequence). The germline V and J ends were trimmed by 4 bases and 4 bases, with 16 bases remaining between them. The CDR3 contains 15 residues. The DNA for the CDR3 is TGTGCCAGCAGCTCGGGAAGTGTGCGATCCTATGGCTACACCTTC. It specifies CASSSGSVRSYGYTF.

This chain uses TRBV10-1 with TRBJ2-5; D is undetermined. The V gene's germline CDR1 is WNHNN and CDR2 SYGVQD (reference sequence). The CDR3 covers 13 residues. V lost 6 bases and J lost 5, with 13 bases in between. This CDR3 is CASSLAPEETQYF. CDR3 DNA: TGCGCCAGCAGCCTCGCTCCCGAGGAGACCCAGTACTTC.

This chain joins TRBV7-9 and TRBJ2-7, with a weak D call TRBD2 (5 bases). The V gene's germline CDR1 is SEHNR and CDR2 FQNEAQ (reference sequence). CDR3 size: 13 residues. With 7 bases removed from V and 7 bases from J, the gap between germline ends came to 17 bases. In DNA, the CDR3 is TGTGCCAGCACCCCTCGCGAGGGAATGGAGCAGTACTTC. Its translation is CASTPREGMEQYF.

This clone appeared a single time. The chain employs TRBV11-3 and TRBJ1-5; 9 bases line up with TRBD1. In germline, CDR1 is SGHNT, CDR2 YENEEA. This CDR3 is built from 16 residues. J lost 6 bases, V lost 1 base, and 7 bases had no gene match. CDR3 sequence reads: CASSLVGTGMFQPQHF. Written as DNA, the CDR3 is TGTGCCAGCAGCTTAGTAGGGACAGGGATGTTTCAGCCCCAGCATTTT.

This rearrangement joins TRBV15 to TRBJ2-1; D remains ambiguous. The CDR3 runs 13 residues. Per the germline V gene, CDR1 is LNHNV and CDR2 is YYDKDF (reference sequence). V shed 1 base and J shed 5 bases, with 6 bases lying between them. For the CDR3, the DNA is TGTGCCACCAGCAGAGCATGGGACAATGAGCAGTTCTTC. It specifies CATSRAWDNEQFF.

This clone was detected once. The chain has TRBV19 and TRBJ2-3, with 12 nucleotides matching TRBD2. Germline trimming cut 7 bases from V and 3 bases from J; bases unmatched to any gene: 8. The germline V gene encodes CDR1 LNHDA and CDR2 SQIVND (reference sequence). This CDR3 has 16 amino acids. The chain's CDR3 is CASTETSGGETDTQYF. As DNA, the CDR3 is TGTGCCAGTACCGAGACTAGCGGGGGAGAAACAGATACGCAGTATTTT.

The chain employs TRBV14 and TRBJ1-1; D is uncertain. V gave up 4 bases and J gave up 5 bases, with 8 bases separating them. The CDR3 runs to 12 residues. CDR1 and CDR2 from the germline V gene are SGHDN and FVKESK. As DNA, the CDR3 is TGTGCCAGCAGCCTAATTGGGACTGAAGCTTTCTTT. Its translation is CASSLIGTEAFF. Using reference TRBV14 and TRBJ1-1 for the parts outside the CDR3, the full variable domain is EAGVTQFPSHSVIEKGQTVTLRCDPISGHDNLYWYRRVMGKEIKFLLHFVKESKQDESGMPNNRFLAERTGGTYSTLKVQPAELEDSGVYFCASSLIGTEAFFGQGTRLTVV.

V usage is TRBV27 and J usage is TRBJ2-1; 9 bases are a match to TRBD1. CDR1 is MNHEY and CDR2 is SMNVEV in the germline V gene (reference sequence). Trimming took 5 bases from V and 3 from J; bases not matched to a gene: 8. The CDR3 consists of 16 residues. The CDR3 DNA reads as TGTGCCAGCAGTCATCTCCGACAGGGGGGCTACAATGAGCAGTTCTTC. Amino acids: CASSHLRQGGYNEQFF.

The V call is TRBV7-9, the J call TRBJ2-7; D unresolved. The CDR3 contains 12 residues. Germline V gene sequence: CDR1 SEHNR, CDR2 FQNEAQ (reference sequence). With 2 bases removed from V and 5 bases from J, the gap between germline ends came to 7 bases. DNA of the CDR3: TGTGCCAGCAGCTTAACACGAAACGAGCAGTACTTC. It is translated as CASSLTRNEQYF.

This clone appeared once. The chain has TRBV7-9 and TRBJ2-1; the match to TRBD1 covers 10 bases. Germline lookup yields CDR1 SEHNR and CDR2 FQNEAQ (reference sequence). CDR3 length: 16 residues. V was clipped by 5 bases and J by 4 bases; unmatched bases: 8. In DNA, the CDR3 is TGTGCCAGCAGCCTTCAGGGGACAGGGGTTTACAATGAGCAGTTCTTC. This translates into CASSLQGTGVYNEQFF.

This clone appeared once. This chain links TRBV7-2 with TRBJ2-2; D tentatively fits TRBD1 or TRBD2 (5 bases each). With 4 bases removed from V and 5 bases from J, the gap between germline ends came to 8 bases. Germline CDR1 reads SGHTA; CDR2 reads FQGNSA. The CDR3 runs to 13 residues. Here the CDR3 DNA reads TGTGCCAGCAGCTCGGGACCTACCGGGGAGCTGTTTTTT. Protein product: CASSSGPTGELFF. Full variable domain (missing parts from reference TRBV7-2 and TRBJ2-2): GAGVSQSPSNKVTEKGKDVELRCDPISGHTALYWYRQSLGQGLEFLIYFQGNSAPDKSGLPSDRFSAERTGGSVSTLTIQRTQQEDSAVYLCASSSGPTGELFFGEGSRLTVL.